This is a list of T cell receptor beta chains from one sample in a study of cytomegalovirus exposure and HLA in healthy donors. Clones were sequenced by immunoSEQ multiplex PCR, and TCRdb holds only the in-frame ones, with some missing. The data show 150,000 to 200,000 clones, about 90% seen once. The source material was PBMCs. The receptors originated from a girl under three years old in good health and CMV-seronegative. Each CDR3 is given with its conserved first and last residue. D genes are given only for firm matches. Clone size appears in some rows only: once, few, many, or a class for an expanded clone.

d_call	v_call	clone_size	j_call	cdr3_aa	cdr3_nt
NA	TRBV5-1	NA	TRBJ1-4	CASSLASGWVTNEKLFF	TGCGCCAGCAGCTTGGCCTCAGGTTGGGTAACTAATGAAAAACTGTTTTTT
NA	TRBV6-6	NA	TRBJ2-5	CASSYMGPLQETQYF	TGTGCCAGCAGTTACATGGGGCCGCTGCAAGAGACCCAGTACTTC
TRBD1	TRBV6-5	NA	TRBJ1-5	CASSLRDRDQPQHF	TGTGCCAGCAGTCTCCGGGACAGAGATCAGCCCCAGCATTTT
NA	TRBV7-9	NA	TRBJ2-7	CASSSQGGPYEQYF	TGTGCCAGCAGCTCCCAGGGGGGTCCCTACGAGCAGTACTTC
TRBD2	TRBV18	NA	TRBJ2-7	CASSPQRGGSVEQYF	TGTGCCAGCTCACCACAACGCGGGGGGTCCGTAGAGCAGTACTTC
NA	TRBV5-1	NA	TRBJ2-7	CASSLDRVSYEQYF	TGCGCCAGCAGCTTGGACAGGGTGTCCTACGAGCAGTACTTC
NA	TRBV5-1	NA	TRBJ1-2	CASSLAGESGYTF	TGCGCCAGCAGCTTGGCAGGGGAGAGCGGCTACACCTTC
TRBD1	TRBV7-9	NA	TRBJ2-5	CASSPDRGLKETQYF	TGTGCCAGCAGCCCAGACAGGGGGCTGAAAGAGACCCAGTACTTC
TRBD1	TRBV7-6	NA	TRBJ1-4	CASSPNRGAEKLFF	TGTGCCAGCAGCCCCAACAGGGGGGCCGAAAAACTGTTTTTT
NA	TRBV30	NA	TRBJ2-1	CAWAGISYNEQFF	TGTGCCTGGGCAGGGATCTCCTACAATGAGCAGTTCTTC
NA	TRBV6-1	NA	TRBJ1-1	CASRGADTEAFF	TGTGCCAGCCGAGGCGCCGACACTGAAGCTTTCTTT
NA	TRBV5-1	NA	TRBJ2-3	CASSLGETDTQYF	TGCGCCAGCAGCTTGGGAGAAACAGATACGCAGTATTTT
TRBD1	TRBV18	NA	TRBJ1-1	CASSLGTGGMNTEAFF	TGTGCCAGCTCACTCGGGACAGGGGGCATGAACACTGAAGCTTTCTTT
TRBD1	TRBV5-6	NA	TRBJ1-2	CASSAGQGATNYGYTF	TGTGCCAGCAGCGCGGGACAGGGGGCGACCAACTATGGCTACACCTTC
NA	TRBV7-2	NA	TRBJ1-2	CASSLGGIGGYTF	TGTGCCAGCAGCTTGGGAGGGATAGGAGGCTACACCTTC
NA	TRBV9	NA	TRBJ2-2	CASSVRGADTGELFF	TGTGCCAGCAGCGTAAGGGGCGCGGACACCGGGGAGCTGTTTTTT
NA	TRBV2	NA	TRBJ2-7	CASSASEEQYF	TGTGCCAGCAGTGCTAGTGAGGAGCAGTACTTC
TRBD1	TRBV9	NA	TRBJ2-7	CASSAETGVPNYEQYF	TGTGCCAGCAGCGCGGAGACAGGGGTTCCAAACTACGAGCAGTACTTC
NA	TRBV5-1	NA	TRBJ2-2	CASSLAELGAGELFF	TGCGCCAGCAGCTTGGCCGAGTTGGGAGCCGGGGAGCTGTTTTTT
NA	TRBV18	NA	TRBJ1-2	CASSPPPRDGYTF	TGTGCCAGCTCACCACCGCCCCGGGATGGCTACACCTTC
TRBD2	TRBV13	NA	TRBJ2-3	CASSAVSGGRDTQYF	TGTGCCAGCAGCGCAGTTAGCGGGGGGAGGGATACGCAGTATTTT
TRBD2	TRBV5-1	NA	TRBJ2-3	CASNGGAITTDTQYF	TGCGCCAGCAACGGGGGGGCCATCACCACAGATACGCAGTATTTT
NA	TRBV6-1	NA	TRBJ2-7	CASSASQGFYEQYF	TGTGCCAGCAGCGCCTCCCAGGGGTTTTACGAGCAGTACTTC
NA	TRBV30	NA	TRBJ2-3	CAWSVRRDTQYF	TGTGCCTGGAGTGTACGGCGGGATACGCAGTATTTT
NA	TRBV2	NA	TRBJ1-5	CASSEEQGNQPQHF	TGTGCCAGCAGCGAGGAACAGGGAAATCAGCCCCAGCATTTT
TRBD1	TRBV6-5	NA	TRBJ1-2	CASRKGQSGGYTF	TGTGCCAGCAGGAAGGGACAGTCGGGTGGCTACACCTTC
NA	TRBV30	few	TRBJ2-4	CAWSVLGTYQYF	TGTGCCTGGAGTGTACTGGGGACTTACCAGTACTTC
TRBD1	TRBV18	NA	TRBJ1-2	CASSPGENGQGVYGYTF	TGTGCCAGCTCACCAGGGGAAAACGGACAGGGTGTCTATGGCTACACCTTC
TRBD1	TRBV18	NA	TRBJ1-2	CASSPRGQAYGYTF	TGTGCCAGCTCACCCCGGGGACAGGCCTATGGCTACACCTTC
TRBD2	TRBV4-3	NA	TRBJ2-1	CASSQLLAGARSYNEQFF	TGCGCCAGCAGCCAATTACTAGCGGGAGCGCGCTCCTACAATGAGCAGTTCTTC
TRBD1	TRBV6-5	NA	TRBJ1-2	CASIQGQGYGYTF	TGTGCCAGCATTCAGGGACAGGGCTATGGCTACACCTTC
NA	TRBV6-5	few	TRBJ2-7	CASSSPRRSFYEQYF	TGTGCCAGCTCGTCCCCGCGGCGGTCTTTCTACGAGCAGTACTTC
TRBD1	TRBV30	NA	TRBJ2-3	CAWNRGQGLGTDTQYF	TGTGCCTGGAACCGCGGACAGGGGCTGGGGACAGATACGCAGTATTTT
NA	TRBV19	few	TRBJ1-6	CASSRQGSSPLHF	TGTGCCAGTAGTAGACAAGGGAGTTCACCCCTCCACTTT
NA	TRBV7-9	NA	TRBJ1-1	CASSFWRGAPWTEAFF	TGTGCCAGCAGCTTTTGGCGGGGGGCGCCGTGGACTGAAGCTTTCTTT
TRBD2	TRBV5-8	NA	TRBJ2-5	CASSLGTSGGQETQYF	TGTGCCAGCAGCTTGGGGACTAGCGGGGGGCAAGAGACCCAGTACTTC
NA	TRBV6-6	few	TRBJ2-3	CASSYSILADTQYF	TGTGCCAGCAGTTACTCGATACTCGCAGATACGCAGTATTTT
TRBD1	TRBV5-1	NA	TRBJ2-1	CASSVPTGDNFGNEQFF	TGCGCCAGCAGCGTACCGACAGGGGATAATTTTGGGAATGAGCAGTTCTTC
TRBD1	TRBV29-1	NA	TRBJ1-3	CSVAPGTAPNTIYF	TGCAGCGTTGCCCCCGGGACAGCTCCAAACACCATATATTTT
NA	TRBV6-5	few	TRBJ2-3	CASNPRRVSTDTQYF	TGTGCCAGCAACCCAAGGCGGGTTAGCACAGATACGCAGTATTTT
TRBD2	TRBV20-1	NA	TRBJ2-7	CSDAGGLGF	TGCAGTGATGCGGGAGGTTTGGGATTC
NA	TRBV6-5	once	TRBJ1-2	CASSSDRFPYGYTF	TGTGCCAGCAGTTCCGACAGGTTTCCCTATGGCTACACCTTC
TRBD2	TRBV4-2	once	TRBJ2-7	CASSRRLASADEQYF	TGTGCCAGCAGCCGCCGACTAGCTAGTGCGGACGAGCAGTACTTC
TRBD2	TRBV30	NA	TRBJ2-5	CAWGTGLAGETQYF	TGTGCCTGGGGAACCGGACTAGCCGGGGAGACCCAGTACTTC
NA	TRBV5-6	NA	TRBJ2-5	CASSLVSLRFQETQYF	TGTGCCAGCAGCTTGGTTTCCCTTCGGTTCCAAGAGACCCAGTACTTC
TRBD1	TRBV18	NA	TRBJ1-6	CASSPGQGARRSPLHF	TGTGCCAGCTCACCGGGACAGGGGGCGAGACGCTCACCCCTCCACTTT
NA	TRBV30	NA	TRBJ1-2	CAWISSPRVYGYTF	TGTGCCTGGATATCGTCTCCCCGCGTCTATGGCTACACCTTC
NA	TRBV6-6	few	TRBJ1-1	CASKPGEMNTEAFF	TGTGCCAGCAAACCGGGAGAAATGAACACTGAAGCTTTCTTT
NA	TRBV7-2	NA	TRBJ2-2	CASSRGAWTGELFF	TGTGCCAGCAGCCGGGGGGCCTGGACCGGGGAGCTGTTTTTT
NA	TRBV18	NA	TRBJ1-1	CASSPLSARRDTEAFF	TGTGCCAGCTCACCTCTATCCGCAAGGAGGGATACTGAAGCTTTCTTT
TRBD1	TRBV7-2	NA	TRBJ2-4	CASSFDRGSGIQYF	TGTGCCAGCAGCTTCGACAGGGGATCGGGCATTCAGTACTTC
TRBD1	TRBV9	NA	TRBJ2-7	CASSEEQGIGEQYF	TGTGCCAGCAGCGAGGAACAGGGGATAGGCGAGCAGTACTTC